These T cell receptor beta chains were read from a single sample in a study of shared clonotypes between healthy human individuals. Clones were sequenced by immunoSEQ multiplex PCR, and TCRdb holds only the in-frame ones, with some missing. The repertoire includes over 750,000 clones, 90% to 97% of them detected once, and over 0.2% sits in the top ten. Sequences were obtained from naive CD8+ T cells sorted from blood. All receptors derive from a man aged 25 to 40 in good health. CDR3s include the opening cysteine and the closing phenylalanine or tryptophan. Each record gives: clone size, V gene, J gene, D gene, CDR3 protein. D genes are given only for firm matches. The size field is filled for only some rows; it gives once, few, many or a size class.

size: .
V: TRBV11-2
J: TRBJ2-5
D: .
CDR3: CASRGGRETQYF

size: .
V: TRBV6-5
J: TRBJ2-7
D: .
CDR3: CASGKIYEQYF

size: few
V: TRBV2
J: TRBJ2-7
D: TRBD2
CDR3: CASIAGAPYEQYF

size: once
V: TRBV5-4
J: TRBJ2-3
D: .
CDR3: CASSFRGGTDTQYF

size: .
V: TRBV29-1
J: TRBJ1-2
D: .
CDR3: CSVEEAAGHRNYGYTF

size: .
V: TRBV27
J: TRBJ2-7
D: .
CDR3: CASTKTTATGLEQYF

size: .
V: TRBV7-9
J: TRBJ2-7
D: .
CDR3: CASSQGYRNYEQYF

size: .
V: TRBV21-1
J: TRBJ1-5
D: .
CDR3: CASSKGWAQKTGGNQPQHF

size: .
V: TRBV9
J: TRBJ2-2
D: TRBD1
CDR3: CAGRDRLTGELFF

size: .
V: TRBV5-6
J: TRBJ2-1
D: .
CDR3: CATSRWDNEQFF

size: .
V: TRBV27
J: TRBJ2-1
D: TRBD1
CDR3: CASSPGTGIYNEQFF

size: .
V: TRBV9
J: TRBJ2-1
D: .
CDR3: CASSEGLGLDYNEQFF

size: once
V: TRBV29-1
J: TRBJ2-7
D: TRBD1
CDR3: CSAQGQGHYEQYF

size: .
V: TRBV18
J: TRBJ2-7
D: .
CDR3: CASSSQGDGFYEQYF

size: .
V: TRBV7-8
J: TRBJ2-3
D: .
CDR3: CASSLAKDTPSTDTQYF

size: once
V: TRBV11-2
J: TRBJ1-3
D: .
CDR3: CASSGGKRVGGNTIYF

size: .
V: TRBV2
J: TRBJ1-5
D: TRBD1
CDR3: CASRRDSSNQPQHF

size: .
V: TRBV9
J: TRBJ2-7
D: .
CDR3: CASSVGGAPYEQYF

size: .
V: TRBV28
J: TRBJ2-1
D: .
CDR3: CATSGGGLVDEQFF

size: .
V: TRBV7-9
J: TRBJ2-7
D: .
CDR3: CASRGAVYEQYF

size: .
V: TRBV5-1
J: TRBJ2-1
D: TRBD1
CDR3: CASSPPGTGINEQFF

size: .
V: TRBV28
J: TRBJ1-1
D: .
CDR3: CASSFRGATEAFF

size: .
V: TRBV2
J: TRBJ2-7
D: .
CDR3: CASKGESYEQYF

size: .
V: TRBV5-1
J: TRBJ2-5
D: .
CDR3: CASSLQASRQTQYF

size: .
V: TRBV15
J: TRBJ2-3
D: .
CDR3: CATSRAAAPPTDTQYF

size: .
V: TRBV9
J: TRBJ1-2
D: .
CDR3: CASSAPQESYGYTF

size: .
V: TRBV27
J: TRBJ2-1
D: TRBD2
CDR3: CASSFSAGEKYNEQFF

size: .
V: TRBV28
J: TRBJ1-5
D: .
CDR3: CASSLEQGNQPQHF

size: .
V: TRBV4-1
J: TRBJ2-5
D: TRBD1
CDR3: CASSRRQGVGETQYF

size: once
V: TRBV4-1
J: TRBJ1-3
D: .
CDR3: CASSQDTDSGNTIYF

size: .
V: TRBV9
J: TRBJ2-7
D: TRBD1
CDR3: CASSLGAGGGYEQYF

size: once
V: TRBV7-2
J: TRBJ2-7
D: TRBD1
CDR3: CASSLGQGTISYEQYF

size: once
V: TRBV5-1
J: TRBJ2-7
D: .
CDR3: CASSPGTGSYEQYF

size: .
V: TRBV7-9
J: TRBJ2-3
D: .
CDR3: CASSWLTDTQYF

size: .
V: TRBV9
J: TRBJ1-4
D: TRBD1
CDR3: CASSVFGQEGEKLFF

size: .
V: TRBV7-8
J: TRBJ2-7
D: TRBD1
CDR3: CASSLEDRGTYEQYF

size: .
V: TRBV7-9
J: TRBJ2-4
D: .
CDR3: CASSSDADRSKNIQYF

size: .
V: TRBV2
J: TRBJ1-4
D: .
CDR3: CASSRGQSPTNEKLFF

size: .
V: TRBV9
J: TRBJ1-2
D: TRBD1
CDR3: CASSGQGGVDDYGYTF

size: .
V: TRBV19
J: TRBJ2-5
D: .
CDR3: CASSISDSSETQYF

size: .
V: TRBV7-6
J: TRBJ2-7
D: .
CDR3: CASSLEDPPHYEQYF

size: .
V: TRBV7-9
J: TRBJ2-3
D: .
CDR3: CASSLALSDTQYF

size: once
V: TRBV13
J: TRBJ2-7
D: .
CDR3: CASSLGATGSYEQYF

size: .
V: TRBV5-1
J: TRBJ2-3
D: .
CDR3: CASSPRTSDTQYF